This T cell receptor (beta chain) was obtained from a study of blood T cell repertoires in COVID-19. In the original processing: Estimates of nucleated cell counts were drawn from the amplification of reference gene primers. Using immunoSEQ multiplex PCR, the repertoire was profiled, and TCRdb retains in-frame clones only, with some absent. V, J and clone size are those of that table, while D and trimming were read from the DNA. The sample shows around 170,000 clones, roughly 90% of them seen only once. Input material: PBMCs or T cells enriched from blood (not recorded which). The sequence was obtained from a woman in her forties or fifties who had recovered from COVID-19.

CDR3 sequence reads: CASSKNPGLAGEEQFF. The CDR3 DNA is TGTGCCAGCAGCAAAAACCCGGGACTAGCGGGAGAGGAGCAGTTCTTC. The chain has TRBV5-8 and TRBJ2-1, with TRBD2 matching 14 bases. V shed 4 bases, J shed 10 bases, and the junction held 10 bases outside the gene matches. The CDR3 is 16 amino acids. The V gene's germline CDR1 is SGHTS and CDR2 YDEGEE.